This is a list of T cell receptor beta chains from one sample in a study of regulatory dendritic cells for organ transplantation. Assay: immunoSEQ multiplex PCR; the TCRdb copy retains only in-frame clones and omits some. The table shows 30,000 to 40,000 clones, with around nine tenths occurring only once. The sequencing sample was made of naive CD4+ T cells from blood. The receptors here all came from a human donor in good health. Both conserved end residues are trimmed from each CDR3.

V: TRBV6-5; CDR3: ASSRKGRGANVLT
V: TRBV14; CDR3: ASSQDTGVGRLAKNIQY
V: TRBV9; CDR3: ASSVVSTSNQPQH
V: TRBV30; CDR3: AWTGNFLVGELF
V: TRBV28; CDR3: AIEGRTGPTDTQY
V: TRBV7-9; CDR3: ASSRQGETQY
V: TRBV29-1; CDR3: SVQGIGGQPQH
V: TRBV7-2; CDR3: ASSKDTNYGYT
V: TRBV7-2; CDR3: ASSPRRDSEKY
V: TRBV7-9; CDR3: ASSLAGQANTEAF
V: TRBV11-2; CDR3: ASSPNVAGATDTQY
V: TRBV19; CDR3: ASSTRLAGPTDTQY
V: TRBV16; CDR3: ASSQSGRDGRQY
V: TRBV7-2; CDR3: ASSVGVATSSTDTQY
V: TRBV25-1; CDR3: ASSEGGGSSYEQY
V: TRBV28; CDR3: ATLSRGGYEQY
V: TRBV4-3; CDR3: ASSPVSTDTQY
V: TRBV5-1; CDR3: ASGYSSYNEQF
V: TRBV4-1; CDR3: ASSQDDGRGWGENIQY
V: TRBV15; CDR3: ATSRDQQGKETQY
V: TRBV12-5; CDR3: ASGPAINTDTQY
V: TRBV4-2; CDR3: ASSQDLGLAAYEQY
V: TRBV14; CDR3: ASSQVRAAGTQY
V: TRBV15; CDR3: ATSSRTSGGRYNEQF
V: TRBV18; CDR3: ASATGRNTEAF
V: TRBV4-3; CDR3: ASSQEEGSGGDRYNEQF
V: TRBV7-7; CDR3: ASSPSGETQY
V: TRBV9; CDR3: ASQGPSSGNTIY
V: TRBV4-1; CDR3: ASSQVERGGTDTQY
V: TRBV7-2; CDR3: ASSTQYDSGNGYT
V: TRBV2; CDR3: ASRGGGYNEQF
V: TRBV4-3; CDR3: ASSQDQHRYTEAF
V: TRBV7-9; CDR3: ASSFTPHRQALRYEQY
V: TRBV9; CDR3: ASSVDPPGSSGNTIY
V: TRBV7-2; CDR3: ASSGRTGYNEQF
V: TRBV19; CDR3: ASSNLLGGRGSEQF
V: TRBV28; CDR3: ASSFPKVSGQLFNQPQH
V: TRBV7-2; CDR3: ASSLTGFEAQY
V: TRBV4-2; CDR3: ASRRRQGVDNEKLF
V: TRBV28; CDR3: ASSLSGGGPSNNEKLF
V: TRBV27; CDR3: ASSGQGNNQPQH
V: TRBV2; CDR3: ASSRPGPLRANYGYT
V: TRBV6-4; CDR3: ASSLGQGIPYNEQF
V: TRBV18; CDR3: ASSPTGYGNEKLF
V: TRBV5-6; CDR3: ASSRGGTDTQY
V: TRBV19; CDR3: ASRLYGYT
V: TRBV28; CDR3: ASTNPADGANVLT
V: TRBV28; CDR3: ASSIQFGELF
V: TRBV5-1; CDR3: ASSFTASNTGELF
V: TRBV2; CDR3: ASIRRGLAGETQY
V: TRBV25-1; CDR3: ASSEYRAPSTTEAF
V: TRBV6-1; CDR3: ASRERGAGTDTQY
V: TRBV6-1; CDR3: ASSLYHSTEAF
V: TRBV18; CDR3: ASSPPDRGEQF
V: TRBV5-1; CDR3: ASSPTSGKDTQY
V: TRBV7-9; CDR3: ASSFRDKNTGELF
V: TRBV20-1; CDR3: SARLWDEQY